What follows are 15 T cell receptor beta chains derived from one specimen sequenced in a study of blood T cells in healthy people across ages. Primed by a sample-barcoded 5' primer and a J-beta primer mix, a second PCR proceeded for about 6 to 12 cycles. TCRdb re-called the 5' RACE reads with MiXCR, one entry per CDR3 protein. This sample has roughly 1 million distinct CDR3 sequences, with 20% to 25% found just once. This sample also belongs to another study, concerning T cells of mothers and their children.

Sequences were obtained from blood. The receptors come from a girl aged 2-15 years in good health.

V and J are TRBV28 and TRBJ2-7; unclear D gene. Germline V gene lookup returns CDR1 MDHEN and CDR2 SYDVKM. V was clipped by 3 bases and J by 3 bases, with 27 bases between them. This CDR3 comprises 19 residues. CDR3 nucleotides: TGTGCCAGCAGTTTTTTCCTTAGTATTGGACGTCCCGAAAACTACGAGCAGTACTTC. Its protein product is CASSFFLSIGRPENYEQYF.

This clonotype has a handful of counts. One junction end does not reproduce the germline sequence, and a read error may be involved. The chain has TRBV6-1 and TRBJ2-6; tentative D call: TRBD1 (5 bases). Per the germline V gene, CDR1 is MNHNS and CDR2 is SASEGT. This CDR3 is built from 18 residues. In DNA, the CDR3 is TGTGCCAGCAGTCCCCCTTACTCTCCCATCTCTGGGGCCAACGTACTGACTTTC. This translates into CASSPPYSPISGANVLTF.

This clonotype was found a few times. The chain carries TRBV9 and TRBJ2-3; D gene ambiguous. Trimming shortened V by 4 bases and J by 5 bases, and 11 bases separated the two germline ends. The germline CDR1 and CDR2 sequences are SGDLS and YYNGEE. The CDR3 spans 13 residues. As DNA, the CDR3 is TGTGCCAGCAGCTCCCCAGTGGGAGATACGCAGTATTTT. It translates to CASSSPVGDTQYF.

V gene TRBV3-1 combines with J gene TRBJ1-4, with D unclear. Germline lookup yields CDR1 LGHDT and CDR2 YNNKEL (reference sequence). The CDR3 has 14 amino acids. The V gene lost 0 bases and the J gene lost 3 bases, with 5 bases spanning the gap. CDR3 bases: TGTGCCAGCAGCCAAGAAGTCTCTAATGAAAAACTGTTTTTT. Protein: CASSQEVSNEKLFF.

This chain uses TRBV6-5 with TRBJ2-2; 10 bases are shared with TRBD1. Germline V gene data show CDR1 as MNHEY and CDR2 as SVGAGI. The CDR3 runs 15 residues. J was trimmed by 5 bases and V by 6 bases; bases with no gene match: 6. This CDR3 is CASRDRDRGTGELFF. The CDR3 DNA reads TGTGCCAGCAGAGACCGGGACAGGGGAACCGGGGAGCTGTTTTTT.

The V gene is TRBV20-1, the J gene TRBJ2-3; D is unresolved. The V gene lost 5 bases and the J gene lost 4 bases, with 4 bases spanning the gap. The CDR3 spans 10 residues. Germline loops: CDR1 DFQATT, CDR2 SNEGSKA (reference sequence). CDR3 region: CSAGPDTQYF. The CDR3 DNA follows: TGCAGTGCTGGCCCAGATACGCAGTATTTT.

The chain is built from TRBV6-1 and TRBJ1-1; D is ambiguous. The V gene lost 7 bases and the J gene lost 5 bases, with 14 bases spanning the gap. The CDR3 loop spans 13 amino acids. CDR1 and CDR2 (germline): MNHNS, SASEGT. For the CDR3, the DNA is TGTGCCAGCAAGTTAGGGCGGGAAACTGAAGCTTTCTTT. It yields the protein CASKLGRETEAFF.

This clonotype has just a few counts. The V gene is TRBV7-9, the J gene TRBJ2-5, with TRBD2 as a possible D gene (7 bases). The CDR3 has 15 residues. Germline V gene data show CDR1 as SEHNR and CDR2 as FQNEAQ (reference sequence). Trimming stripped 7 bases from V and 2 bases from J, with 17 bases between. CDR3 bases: TGTGCCAGCATGGACGGGGGGACACCTCAAGAGACCCAGTACTTC. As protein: CASMDGGTPQETQYF.

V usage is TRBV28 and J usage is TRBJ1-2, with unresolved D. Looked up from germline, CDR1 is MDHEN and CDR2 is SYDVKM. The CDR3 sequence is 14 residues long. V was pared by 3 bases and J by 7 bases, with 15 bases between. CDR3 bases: TGTGCCAGCAGTTTCCCGGCAGGCATCGGTGGCTACACCTTC. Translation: CASSFPAGIGGYTF.

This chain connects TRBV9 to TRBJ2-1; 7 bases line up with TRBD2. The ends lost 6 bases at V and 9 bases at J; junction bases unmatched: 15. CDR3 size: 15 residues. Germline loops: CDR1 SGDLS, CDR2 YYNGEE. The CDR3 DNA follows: TGTGCCAGCACTCCAACTTCGGCGGGGAGGGCTGAGCAGTTCTTC. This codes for CASTPTSAGRAEQFF.

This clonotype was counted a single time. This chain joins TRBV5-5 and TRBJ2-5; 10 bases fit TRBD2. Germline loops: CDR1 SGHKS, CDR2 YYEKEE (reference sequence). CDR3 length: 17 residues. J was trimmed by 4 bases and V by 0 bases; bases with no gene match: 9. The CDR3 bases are TGTGCCAGCAGCTTGGAAGCTAGCGGGAGCTTCGTAGAGACCCAGTACTTC. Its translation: CASSLEASGSFVETQYF. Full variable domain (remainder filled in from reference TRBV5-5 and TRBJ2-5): DAGVTQSPTHLIKTRGQQVTLRCSPISGHKSVSWYQQVLGQGPQFIFQYYEKEERGRGNFPDRFSARQFPNYSSELNVNALLLGDSALYLCASSLEASGSFVETQYFGPGTRLLVL.

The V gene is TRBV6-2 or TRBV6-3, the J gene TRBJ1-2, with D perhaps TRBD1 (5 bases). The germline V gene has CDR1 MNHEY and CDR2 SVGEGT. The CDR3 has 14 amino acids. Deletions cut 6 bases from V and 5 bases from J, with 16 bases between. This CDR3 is CASSPQGIAYGYTF. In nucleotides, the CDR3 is TGTGCCAGCAGCCCTCAGGGAATCGCGTATGGCTACACCTTC.

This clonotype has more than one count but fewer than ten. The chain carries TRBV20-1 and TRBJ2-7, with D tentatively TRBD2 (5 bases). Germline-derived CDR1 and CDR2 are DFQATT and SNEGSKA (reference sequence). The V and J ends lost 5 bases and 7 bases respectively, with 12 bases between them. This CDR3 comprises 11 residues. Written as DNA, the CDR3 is TGCAGTGCTGCCCTCACGGGAGAGCAGTACTTC. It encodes CSAALTGEQYF.

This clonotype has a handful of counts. In DNA, the CDR3 is TGTGCCAGTAGTATCCTTTGGGCGGAAAATCAGCCCCAGCATTTT. Its protein product is CASSILWAENQPQHF. The chain is built from TRBV19 and TRBJ1-5; D is unclear. In germline, CDR1 is LNHDA, CDR2 SQIVND (reference sequence). CDR3 size: 15 residues. V lost 3 bases, J lost 4 bases, and 13 bases lay in between.

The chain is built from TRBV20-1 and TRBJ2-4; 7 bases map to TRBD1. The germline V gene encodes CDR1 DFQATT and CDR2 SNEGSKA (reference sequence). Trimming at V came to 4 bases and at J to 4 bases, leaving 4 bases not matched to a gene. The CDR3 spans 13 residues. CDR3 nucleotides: TGCAGTGCTATACCGGGACAGAAAAACATTCAGTACTTC. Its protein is CSAIPGQKNIQYF.